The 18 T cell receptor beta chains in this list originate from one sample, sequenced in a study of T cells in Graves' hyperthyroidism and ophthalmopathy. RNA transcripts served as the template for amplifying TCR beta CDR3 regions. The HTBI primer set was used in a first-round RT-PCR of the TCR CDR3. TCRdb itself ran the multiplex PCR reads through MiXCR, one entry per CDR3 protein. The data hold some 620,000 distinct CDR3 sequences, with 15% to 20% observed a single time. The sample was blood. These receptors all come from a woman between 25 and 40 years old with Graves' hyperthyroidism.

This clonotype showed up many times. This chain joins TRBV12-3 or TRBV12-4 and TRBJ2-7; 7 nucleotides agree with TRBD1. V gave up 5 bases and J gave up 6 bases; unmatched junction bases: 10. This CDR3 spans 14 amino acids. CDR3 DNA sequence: TGTGCCAGCAGTATACAGGGGAGAGAGGGCGAGCAGTACTTC. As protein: CASSIQGREGEQYF.

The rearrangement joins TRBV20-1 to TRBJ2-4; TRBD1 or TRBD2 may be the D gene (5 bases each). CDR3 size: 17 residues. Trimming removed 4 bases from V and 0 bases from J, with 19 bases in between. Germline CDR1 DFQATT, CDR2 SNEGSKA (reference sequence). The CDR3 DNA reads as TGCAGTGCTACCCCAAGGTCCAGGGCGGGAGCCAAAAACATTCAGTACTTC. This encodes CSATPRSRAGAKNIQYF.

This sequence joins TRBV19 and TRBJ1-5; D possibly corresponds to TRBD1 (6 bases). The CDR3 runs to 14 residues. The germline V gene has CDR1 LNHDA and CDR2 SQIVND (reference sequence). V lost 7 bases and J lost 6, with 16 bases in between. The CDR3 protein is CASTFRGTSQPQHF. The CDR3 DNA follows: TGTGCCAGTACCTTCAGGGGCACAAGTCAGCCCCAGCATTTT. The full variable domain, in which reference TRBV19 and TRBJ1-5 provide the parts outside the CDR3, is DGGITQSPKYLFRKEGQNVTLSCEQNLNHDAMYWYRQDPGQGLRLIYYSQIVNDFQKGDIAEGYSVSREKKESFPLTVTSAQKNPTAFYLCASTFRGTSQPQHFGDGTRLSIL.

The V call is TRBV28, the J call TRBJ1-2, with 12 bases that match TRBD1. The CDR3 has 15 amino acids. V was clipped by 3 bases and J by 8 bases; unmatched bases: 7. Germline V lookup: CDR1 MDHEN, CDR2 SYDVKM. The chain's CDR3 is CASSFPGQGALGYTF. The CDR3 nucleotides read TGTGCCAGCAGTTTTCCGGGACAGGGGGCGCTGGGCTACACCTTC.

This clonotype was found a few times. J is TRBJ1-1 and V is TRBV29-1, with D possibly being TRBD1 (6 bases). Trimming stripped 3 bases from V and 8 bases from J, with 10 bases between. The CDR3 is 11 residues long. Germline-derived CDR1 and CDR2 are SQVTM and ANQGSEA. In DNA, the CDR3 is TGCAGCGTTGATAGGGGGAGGGAAGCTTTCTTT. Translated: CSVDRGREAFF.

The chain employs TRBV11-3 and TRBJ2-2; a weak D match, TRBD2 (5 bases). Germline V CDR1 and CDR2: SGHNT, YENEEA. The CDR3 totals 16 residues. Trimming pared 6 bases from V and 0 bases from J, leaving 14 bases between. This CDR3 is CASSSSGLSNTGELFF. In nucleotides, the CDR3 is TGTGCCAGCAGTTCCAGCGGTCTTTCGAACACCGGGGAGCTGTTTTTT.

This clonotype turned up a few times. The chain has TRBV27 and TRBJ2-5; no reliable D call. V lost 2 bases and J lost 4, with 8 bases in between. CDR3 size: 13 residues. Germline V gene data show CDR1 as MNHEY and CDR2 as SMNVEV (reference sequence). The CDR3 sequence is CASSLEPRETQYF. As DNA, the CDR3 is TGTGCCAGCAGTTTAGAGCCTCGAGAGACCCAGTACTTC.

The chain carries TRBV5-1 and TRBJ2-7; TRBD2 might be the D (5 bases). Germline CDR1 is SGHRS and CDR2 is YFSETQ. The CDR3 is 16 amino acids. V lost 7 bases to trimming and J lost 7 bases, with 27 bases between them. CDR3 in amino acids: CASYPRSGVVVEEQYF. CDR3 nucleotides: TGCGCCAGCTACCCCAGGAGCGGAGTCGTGGTAGAAGAGCAGTACTTC.

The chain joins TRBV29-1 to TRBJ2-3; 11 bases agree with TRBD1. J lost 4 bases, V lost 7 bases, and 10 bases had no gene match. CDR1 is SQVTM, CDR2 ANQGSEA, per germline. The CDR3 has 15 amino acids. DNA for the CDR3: TGCAGCGCCAATTGGGACAGGGGGGGATCAGATACGCAGTATTTT. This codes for CSANWDRGGSDTQYF.

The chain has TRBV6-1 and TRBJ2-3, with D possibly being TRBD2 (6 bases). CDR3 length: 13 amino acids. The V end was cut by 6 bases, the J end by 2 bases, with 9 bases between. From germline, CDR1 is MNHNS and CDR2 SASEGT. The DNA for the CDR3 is TGTGCCAGCAGGCGGGGCAACACAGATACGCAGTATTTT. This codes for CASRRGNTDTQYF.

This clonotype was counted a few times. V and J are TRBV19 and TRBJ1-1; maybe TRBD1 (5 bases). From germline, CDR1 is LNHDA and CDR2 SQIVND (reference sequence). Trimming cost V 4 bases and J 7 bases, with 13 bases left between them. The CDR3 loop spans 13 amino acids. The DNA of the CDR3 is TGTGCCAGTAGTACCCTCGGGGGAGTTGAAGCTTTCTTT. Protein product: CASSTLGGVEAFF.

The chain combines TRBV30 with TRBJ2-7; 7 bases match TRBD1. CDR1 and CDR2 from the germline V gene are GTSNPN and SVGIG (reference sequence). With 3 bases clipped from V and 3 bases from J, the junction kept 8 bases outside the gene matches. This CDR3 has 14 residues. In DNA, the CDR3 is TGTGCCTGGAGGGGCATGGACAGGTACTACGAGCAGTACTTC. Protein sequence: CAWRGMDRYYEQYF.

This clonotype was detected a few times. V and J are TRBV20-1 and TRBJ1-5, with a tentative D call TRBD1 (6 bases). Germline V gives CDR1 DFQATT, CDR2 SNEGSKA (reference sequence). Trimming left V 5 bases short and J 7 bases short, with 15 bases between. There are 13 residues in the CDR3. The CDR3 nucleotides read TGCAGTGCTGGCAAAGGGGGGTACCAGCCCCAGCATTTT. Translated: CSAGKGGYQPQHF.

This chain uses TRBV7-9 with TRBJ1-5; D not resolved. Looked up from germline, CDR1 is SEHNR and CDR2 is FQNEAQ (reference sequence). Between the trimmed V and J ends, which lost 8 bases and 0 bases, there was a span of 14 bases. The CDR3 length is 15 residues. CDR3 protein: CASAQSGYSNQPQHF. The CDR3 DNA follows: TGTGCCAGCGCCCAGTCGGGTTATAGCAATCAGCCCCAGCATTTT. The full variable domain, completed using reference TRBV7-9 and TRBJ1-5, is DTGVSQNPRHKITKRGQNVTFRCDPISEHNRLYWYRQTLGQGPEFLTYFQNEAQLEKSRLLSDRFSAERPKGSFSTLEIQRTEQGDSAMYLCASAQSGYSNQPQHFGDGTRLSIL.

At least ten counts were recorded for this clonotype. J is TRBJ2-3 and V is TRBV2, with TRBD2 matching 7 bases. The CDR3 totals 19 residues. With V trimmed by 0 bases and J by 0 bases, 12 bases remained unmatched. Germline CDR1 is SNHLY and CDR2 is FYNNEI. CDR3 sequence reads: CASSEARSYGSGSTDTQYF. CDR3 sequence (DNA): TGTGCCAGCAGTGAAGCGCGGTCGTATGGTAGCGGGAGCACAGATACGCAGTATTTT.

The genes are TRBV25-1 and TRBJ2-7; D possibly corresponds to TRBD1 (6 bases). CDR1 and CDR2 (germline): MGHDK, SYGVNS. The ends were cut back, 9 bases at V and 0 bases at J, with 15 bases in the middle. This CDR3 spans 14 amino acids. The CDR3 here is CASRGTYSSYEQYF. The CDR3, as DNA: TGTGCCAGTCGAGGGACATATAGCTCCTACGAGCAGTACTTC.

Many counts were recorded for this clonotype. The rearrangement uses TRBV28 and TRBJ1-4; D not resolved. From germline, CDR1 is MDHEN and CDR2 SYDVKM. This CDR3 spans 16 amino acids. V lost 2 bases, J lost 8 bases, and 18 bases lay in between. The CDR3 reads CASSLLLGRRGEKLFF. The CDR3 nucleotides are TGTGCCAGCAGTTTACTCCTCGGCCGAAGAGGGGAAAAACTGTTTTTT.

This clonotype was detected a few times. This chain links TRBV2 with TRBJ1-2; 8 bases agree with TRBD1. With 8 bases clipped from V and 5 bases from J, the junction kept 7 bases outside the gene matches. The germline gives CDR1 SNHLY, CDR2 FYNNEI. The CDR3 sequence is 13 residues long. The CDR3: CASESGTGYGYTF. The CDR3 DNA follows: TGTGCCAGCGAGTCCGGGACAGGTTATGGCTACACCTTC. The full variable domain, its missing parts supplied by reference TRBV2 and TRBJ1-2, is EPEVTQTPSHQVTQMGQEVILRCVPISNHLYFYWYRQILGQKVEFLVSFYNNEISEKSEIFDDQFSVERPDGSNFTLKIRSTKLEDSAMYFCASESGTGYGYTFGSGTRLTVV.